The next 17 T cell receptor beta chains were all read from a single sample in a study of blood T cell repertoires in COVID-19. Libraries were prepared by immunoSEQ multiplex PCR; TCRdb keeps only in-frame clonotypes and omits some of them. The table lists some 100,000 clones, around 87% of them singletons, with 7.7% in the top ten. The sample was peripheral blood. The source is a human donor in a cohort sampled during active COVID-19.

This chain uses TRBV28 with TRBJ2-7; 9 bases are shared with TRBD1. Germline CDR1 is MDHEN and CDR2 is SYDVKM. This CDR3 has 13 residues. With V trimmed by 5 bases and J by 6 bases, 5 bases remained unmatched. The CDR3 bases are TGTGCCAGCAGTCCGGACAGGGGACGCGAGCAGTACTTC. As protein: CASSPDRGREQYF.

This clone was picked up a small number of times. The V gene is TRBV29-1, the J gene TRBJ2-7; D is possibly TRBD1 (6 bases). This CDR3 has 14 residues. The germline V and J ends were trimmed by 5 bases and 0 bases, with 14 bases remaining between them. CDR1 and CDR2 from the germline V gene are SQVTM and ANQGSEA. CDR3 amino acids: CSVSGQRSSYEQYF. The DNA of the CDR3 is TGCAGCGTTTCCGGACAGCGTAGCTCCTACGAGCAGTACTTC.

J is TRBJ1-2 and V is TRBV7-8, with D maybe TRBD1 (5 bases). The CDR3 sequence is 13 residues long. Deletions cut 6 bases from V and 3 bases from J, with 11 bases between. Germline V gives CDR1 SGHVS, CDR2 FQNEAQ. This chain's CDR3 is CASRRDLDYGYTF. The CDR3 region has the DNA TGTGCCAGCAGGCGGGACTTGGACTATGGCTACACCTTC.

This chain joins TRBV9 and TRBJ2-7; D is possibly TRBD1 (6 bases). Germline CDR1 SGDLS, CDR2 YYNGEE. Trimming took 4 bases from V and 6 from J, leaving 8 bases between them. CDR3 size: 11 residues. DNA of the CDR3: TGTGCCAGCAGCTTGACAGGCGAGCAGTACTTC. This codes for CASSLTGEQYF. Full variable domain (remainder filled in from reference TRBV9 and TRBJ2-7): DSGVTQTPKHLITATGQRVTLRCSPRSGDLSVYWYQQSLDQGLQFLIQYYNGEERAKGNILERFSAQQFPDLHSELNLSSLELGDSALYFCASSLTGEQYFGPGTRLTVT.

CDR3 sequence reads: CATSDSRGGAATEAFF. CDR3 in DNA: TGTGCCACCAGTGATTCTAGGGGAGGGGCTGCCACTGAAGCTTTCTTT. The chain carries TRBV24-1 and TRBJ1-1; a weak D match, TRBD1 (5 bases). The CDR3 totals 16 residues. Germline V lookup: CDR1 KGHDR, CDR2 SFDVKD. Deletions cut 2 bases from V and 4 bases from J, with 16 bases between.

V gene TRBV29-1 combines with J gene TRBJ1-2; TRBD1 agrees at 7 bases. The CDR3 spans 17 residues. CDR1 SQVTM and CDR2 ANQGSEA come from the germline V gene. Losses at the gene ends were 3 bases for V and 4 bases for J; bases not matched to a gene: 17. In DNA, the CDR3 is TGCAGCGTTGACCGATCCCCGACAGGGAGGTCGGGCTATGGCTACACCTTC. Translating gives CSVDRSPTGRSGYGYTF.

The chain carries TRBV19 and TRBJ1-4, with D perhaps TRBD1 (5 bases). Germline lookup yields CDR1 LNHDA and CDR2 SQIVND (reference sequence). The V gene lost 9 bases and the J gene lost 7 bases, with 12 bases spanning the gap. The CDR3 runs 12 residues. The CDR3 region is CASETDSEKLFF. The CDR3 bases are TGTGCCAGCGAGACAGATAGTGAAAAACTGTTTTTT.

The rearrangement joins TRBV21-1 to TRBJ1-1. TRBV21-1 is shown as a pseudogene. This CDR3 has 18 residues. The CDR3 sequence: CASSARSSPISENTEAFF. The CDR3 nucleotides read TGTGCCAGCAGCGCCCGGTCCTCCCCTATAAGTGAGAACACTGAAGCTTTCTTT.

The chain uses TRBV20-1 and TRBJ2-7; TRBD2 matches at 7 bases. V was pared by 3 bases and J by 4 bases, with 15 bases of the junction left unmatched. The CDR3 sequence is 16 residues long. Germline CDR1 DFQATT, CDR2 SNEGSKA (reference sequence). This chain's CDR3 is CSASGGVNFPGYEQYF. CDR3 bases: TGCAGTGCTAGTGGGGGGGTGAACTTCCCCGGGTACGAGCAGTACTTC.

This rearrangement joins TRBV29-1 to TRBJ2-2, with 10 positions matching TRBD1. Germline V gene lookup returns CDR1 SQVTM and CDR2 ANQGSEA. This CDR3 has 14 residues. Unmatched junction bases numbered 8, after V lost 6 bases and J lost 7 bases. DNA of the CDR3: TGCAGCGTGGGACAGGGGCCGCAGATCGGGGAGCTGTTTTTT. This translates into CSVGQGPQIGELFF.

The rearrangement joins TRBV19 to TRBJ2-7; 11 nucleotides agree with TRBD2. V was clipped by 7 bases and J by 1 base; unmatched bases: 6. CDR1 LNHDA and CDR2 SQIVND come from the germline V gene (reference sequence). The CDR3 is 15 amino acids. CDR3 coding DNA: TGTGCCAGTACCACCGGGACTAGCGGTTCCTACGAGCAGTACTTC. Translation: CASTTGTSGSYEQYF.

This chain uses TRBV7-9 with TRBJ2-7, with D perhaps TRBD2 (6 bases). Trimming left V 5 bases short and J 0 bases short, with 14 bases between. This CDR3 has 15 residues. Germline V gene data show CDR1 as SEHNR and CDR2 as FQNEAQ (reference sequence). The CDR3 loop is CASSPSGPSSYEQYF. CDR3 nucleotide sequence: TGTGCCAGCAGCCCCAGCGGGCCCTCCTCCTACGAGCAGTACTTC.

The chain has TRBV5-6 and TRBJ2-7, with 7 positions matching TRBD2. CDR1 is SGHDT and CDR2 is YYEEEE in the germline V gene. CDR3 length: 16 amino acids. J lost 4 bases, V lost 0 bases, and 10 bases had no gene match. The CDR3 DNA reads TGTGCCAGCAGCTTGGCAGGGCTAGCGGAGCTTTACGAGCAGTACTTC. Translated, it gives CASSLAGLAELYEQYF.

The CDR3 nucleotides are TGTGCCAGCAGTGGTGTCGAGACTAGCGAGAATGAGCAGTTCTTC. It yields the protein CASSGVETSENEQFF. The chain employs TRBV6-4 and TRBJ2-1; 8 positions match TRBD2. CDR3 length equals 15 residues. The germline V gene has CDR1 MRHNA and CDR2 SNTAGT. V was pared by 4 bases and J by 7 bases, with 9 bases of the junction left unmatched.

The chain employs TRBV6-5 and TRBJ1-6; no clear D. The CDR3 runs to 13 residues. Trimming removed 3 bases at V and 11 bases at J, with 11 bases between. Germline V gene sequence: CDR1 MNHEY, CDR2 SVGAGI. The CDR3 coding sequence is TGTGCCAGCAGTTATCGGTATAGTCCACCCCTCCACTTT. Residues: CASSYRYSPPLHF.

CDR3 sequence reads: CASSWGQLRSEQYF. CDR3 sequence (DNA): TGTGCCAGCAGTTGGGGACAGCTGAGGAGCGAGCAGTACTTC. The V and J genes are TRBV28 and TRBJ2-7; TRBD1 aligns across 7 bases. The V gene's germline CDR1 is MDHEN and CDR2 SYDVKM. Germline trimming cut 4 bases from V and 6 bases from J; bases unmatched to any gene: 9. The CDR3 covers 14 residues. Variable domain in full (rest from reference TRBV28 and TRBJ2-7): DVKVTQSSRYLVKRTGEKVFLECVQDMDHENMFWYRQDPGLGLRLIYFSYDVKMKEKGDIPEGYSVSREKKERFSLILESASTNQTSMYLCASSWGQLRSEQYFGPGTRLTVT.

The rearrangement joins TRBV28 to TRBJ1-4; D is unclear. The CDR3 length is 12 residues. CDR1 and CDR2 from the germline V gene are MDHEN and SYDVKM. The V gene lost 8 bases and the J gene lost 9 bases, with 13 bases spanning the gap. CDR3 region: CASGQVRKKLFF. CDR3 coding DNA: TGTGCCAGCGGGCAGGTTCGTAAAAAACTGTTTTTT.